A selection of T cell receptor beta chains follows, all from one sample in a study of cytomegalovirus exposure and HLA in healthy donors. Some clones are missing from TCRdb's copy, which holds only in-frame ones; the method was immunoSEQ multiplex PCR. The table has fewer than 200,000 clones, roughly 13% seen once. The sequencing sample was made of PBMCs. The receptors here all came from a man aged 50-60 years in good health and CMV-seropositive. Each CDR3 is given with its conserved first and last residue. D genes are given only for firm matches. Size is omitted from some rows. Given values are once, few, many or a class for expanded clones.

CDR3 DNA,CDR3 protein,V gene,D gene,J gene,clone size
TGTGCCAGTAGTATACCGGGGAGGGGACTAACTGGGGCCAACGTCCTGACTTTC,CASSIPGRGLTGANVLTF,TRBV19,TRBD2,TRBJ2-6,.
TGTGCCAGCAGCTACGACAGGAGCTCCTACAATGAGCAGTTCTTC,CASSYDRSSYNEQFF,TRBV6-5,.,TRBJ2-1,few
TGTGCCAGCAGGAAAGGCGGACTATCCGAGACCCAGTACTTC,CASRKGGLSETQYF,TRBV7-7,.,TRBJ2-5,few
TGCGCCAGCAGCTTGGTCAGGGGAGAGTCTGGCGGGGAGCTGTTTTTT,CASSLVRGESGGELFF,TRBV5-1,.,TRBJ2-2,.
TGTGCCAGCAGCCAAGAAGGGACAGGGGTCAGCTCACCCCTCCACTTT,CASSQEGTGVSSPLHF,TRBV4-2,TRBD1,TRBJ1-6,.
TGTGCCAGCAGCCGGACAGGGAAGGGGGATACGCAGTATTTT,CASSRTGKGDTQYF,TRBV5-8,TRBD1,TRBJ2-3,few
TGTGCCAGCAGTTTATTGGGGGGAGTCACAGATACGCAGTATTTT,CASSLLGGVTDTQYF,TRBV27,.,TRBJ2-3,few
TGTGCCAGCGGACAGGGGAACTATGGCTACACCTTC,CASGQGNYGYTF,TRBV4-2,TRBD1,TRBJ1-2,.
TGTGCCAGCAGCTTCGGACAGGGACATTCACCCCTCCACTTT,CASSFGQGHSPLHF,TRBV7-2,TRBD1,TRBJ1-6,.
TGCAGCGTTGCTCGGCAGGGTGGCGGGGAGCTGTTTTTT,CSVARQGGGELFF,TRBV29-1,.,TRBJ2-2,few
TGTGCCAGCAGCTTAGGCAGACTAGCGGGTAAAAACGAGCAGTACTTC,CASSLGRLAGKNEQYF,TRBV11-3,TRBD2,TRBJ2-7,.
TGCGCCAGCAGCCAAGATGTTTGGCGGGGGGCCACGCAGTATTTT,CASSQDVWRGATQYF,TRBV4-3,TRBD2,TRBJ2-3,.
TGTGCCAGCAGTTTCACGGGAGCCTACAATGAGCAGTTCTTC,CASSFTGAYNEQFF,TRBV6-5,.,TRBJ2-1,.
TGTGCCAGCAGCACTCCCGGGACAGGGGGCTACAATGAGCAGTTCTTC,CASSTPGTGGYNEQFF,TRBV11-2,TRBD1,TRBJ2-1,few
TGTGCCTGGAGTATACCAGGGAAGGGTGGCTACACCTTC,CAWSIPGKGGYTF,TRBV30,.,TRBJ1-2,few
TGTGCCAGCTCACCTTCGGGACAGGGAAGCAATCAGCCCCAGCATTTT,CASSPSGQGSNQPQHF,TRBV18,TRBD1,TRBJ1-5,.
TGTGCCAGCAGTTTGGGGACAGCCCAGCCCCAGCATTTT,CASSLGTAQPQHF,TRBV27,TRBD1,TRBJ1-5,.
TGTGCCAGCAGCTGGGGAGGCCAGCTAGAAGCTTTCTTT,CASSWGGQLEAFF,TRBV5-6,.,TRBJ1-1,.
TGCGCCAGCAGCCACCTTAGTTCTTCGGGTGAAGCTTTCTTT,CASSHLSSSGEAFF,TRBV10-2,.,TRBJ1-1,few
TGTGCCAGCACGGGACAAGATGTGGAGCCCCAGCATTTT,CASTGQDVEPQHF,TRBV2,.,TRBJ1-5,.
TGTGCCAGCAGCGTCCGACTAGCGGGGAATAATGAGCAGTTCTTC,CASSVRLAGNNEQFF,TRBV9,TRBD2,TRBJ2-1,.
TGTGCCAGCAGTTACGGACAGGGGGCCAACACTGAAGCTTTCTTT,CASSYGQGANTEAFF,TRBV6-5,TRBD1,TRBJ1-1,.
TGCGCCAGCAGCTTGCGAGGGGGCTCTATGGCTAACTATGGCTACACCTTC,CASSLRGGSMANYGYTF,TRBV5-1,TRBD1,TRBJ1-2,.
TGCGCCAGCAGCTTAGATGGACTAGCAAATGAGCAGTTCTTC,CASSLDGLANEQFF,TRBV5-1,TRBD2,TRBJ2-1,.
TGTGCCAGCAGCCGCTATGGCTACACCTTC,CASSRYGYTF,TRBV28,.,TRBJ1-2,.
TGTGCCAGCCGACAGGGGGCGCAAAGCAATCAGCCCCAGCATTTT,CASRQGAQSNQPQHF,TRBV6-1,TRBD1,TRBJ1-5,.
TGCAGCGCCGGGAGGGAATCCTATGGCTACACCTTC,CSAGRESYGYTF,TRBV29-1,.,TRBJ1-2,.
TGTGCCAGCAGCGCAACATCCGGGACAGGGGGCTACGAGCAGTACTTC,CASSATSGTGGYEQYF,TRBV9,TRBD1,TRBJ2-7,few
TGTGCCAGCAGTTACGACTTCTCTGGGGCCAACGTCCTGACTTTC,CASSYDFSGANVLTF,TRBV6-6,.,TRBJ2-6,few
TGCGCCAGCAGCCAAATACAGGGGGGCGAGCAGTACTTC,CASSQIQGGEQYF,TRBV4-3,TRBD1,TRBJ2-7,few
TGTGCCAGCAGTTACCAGACAGGGACCAATCAGCCCCAGCATTTT,CASSYQTGTNQPQHF,TRBV6-6,TRBD1,TRBJ1-5,few